This TCR beta chain comes out of a study of regulatory T cells in long-lasting Graves disease. Study-level background: Persistent Graves' disease required over 5 years of antithyroid drugs and positive TSH receptor antibodies.

Time point given: persistent/refractory GD, antithyroid drugs over 5 years with positive TRAb. Construction of the TCR library relied on RNA isolated from PBMCs. With EDTA tubes as the receptacles, about 9.2 milliliters of peripheral blood were drawn. In germline, CDR1 is MDHEN, CDR2 SYDVKM. V was trimmed by 5 bases and J by 4 bases, leaving 14 bases between them. The CDR3 runs 14 residues. Study-wide results and limits: Persistent Graves' disease cases displayed lower TCR diversity than newly diagnosed ones.

This clonotype has a count of ten or more. Its antigen is undetermined. For TCR beta, libraries came from iRepertoire HTBI primers and Arm-PCR of CDR3 regions. Authors' data handling: Taken together, the samples had 62 TRBV and roughly 15 TRBJ segments identified. A single record per CDR3 protein comes from TCRdb applying MiXCR to the multiplex PCR reads. The V and J calls and clone size are TCRdb's, not the authors'. The table lists around 400,000 distinct CDR3 sequences, roughly a fifth of them singletons. The starting material was peripheral blood mononuclear cells (PBMCs), obtained when the disease was refractory, from a patient treated with antithyroid drugs. This chain connects TRBV28 to TRBJ1-1, with D tentatively TRBD1 (6 bases). This receptor was obtained from a female donor with Graves disease. In DNA form, the CDR3 reads TGTGCCAGCAGTATCCGGGACATGCCCACTGAAGCTTTCTTT. It specifies CASSIRDMPTEAFF. Supplemented by reference TRBV28 and TRBJ1-1, the full variable domain reads DVKVTQSSRYLVKRTGEKVFLECVQDMDHENMFWYRQDPGLGLRLIYFSYDVKMKEKGDIPEGYSVSREKKERFSLILESASTNQTSMYLCASSIRDMPTEAFFGQGTRLTVV.